These T cell receptor beta chains were read from a single sample in a study of monozygotic twins with cystic fibrosis. Clones were read by immunoSEQ multiplex PCR, and TCRdb kept only the in-frame ones, dropping some. The data hold 20,000 or so clones, with roughly 89% observed a single time. The material sequenced was blood. The source is a woman aged 25 to 39 with cystic fibrosis. Both conserved end residues are part of each CDR3. D genes are given only for firm matches. Size is omitted from some rows. Given values are once, few, many or a class for expanded clones.

-	TRBJ1-1	TRBV7-2	-	CASSLSGRNTEAFF	TGTGCCAGCAGCTTAAGTGGTAGGAACACTGAAGCTTTCTTT
-	TRBJ2-6	TRBV6-6	once	CAISDGSGAGANVLTF	TGTGCCATCTCGGACGGGTCTGGGGCTGGGGCCAACGTCCTGACTTTC
-	TRBJ2-7	TRBV6-1	-	CASSSQGSYEQYF	TGTGCCAGCAGCTCCCAGGGTTCCTACGAGCAGTACTTC
-	TRBJ1-2	TRBV5-6	-	CASSARGRVLRGYTF	TGTGCCAGCAGCGCGAGAGGACGCGTCCTAAGGGGCTACACCTTC
-	TRBJ2-5	TRBV4-3	-	CASSQDYTQETQYF	TGCGCCAGCAGCCAGGACTATACGCAAGAGACCCAGTACTTC
-	TRBJ1-2	TRBV28	-	CASRPPLYGYTF	TGTGCCAGCAGGCCCCCACTCTATGGCTACACCTTC
-	TRBJ2-7	TRBV29-1	-	CSVEEGQVGYEQYF	TGCAGCGTTGAAGAAGGGCAGGTTGGCTACGAGCAGTACTTC
-	TRBJ2-2	TRBV10-3	once	CAITGAQTGELFF	TGTGCCATCACGGGGGCGCAAACCGGGGAGCTGTTTTTT
-	TRBJ2-1	TRBV5-6	-	CASSFLGSGRNEQFF	TGTGCCAGCAGCTTTTTAGGATCGGGTAGGAATGAGCAGTTCTTC
TRBD1	TRBJ1-3	TRBV4-2	-	CASSPPDRISNTIYF	TGTGCCAGCAGCCCCCCGGACAGGATTTCGAACACCATATATTTT
TRBD1	TRBJ2-3	TRBV7-9	-	CASSRTSGGPRYTDTQYF	TGTGCCAGCAGTCGTACCTCAGGGGGACCCAGATATACAGATACGCAGTATTTT
-	TRBJ1-1	TRBV11-1	-	CASRLRPNTEAFF	TGTGCCAGCAGACTCAGACCGAACACTGAAGCTTTCTTT
-	TRBJ1-2	TRBV6-4	once	CASSDGVWGGYTF	TGTGCCAGCAGTGATGGGGTCTGGGGTGGCTACACCTTC
-	TRBJ2-3	TRBV7-8	-	CASSNRDFSIYTQYF	TGTGCCAGCAGCAACAGGGACTTCAGCATTTATACGCAGTATTTT
TRBD1	TRBJ2-3	TRBV7-8	-	CASSWTGIGTDTQYF	TGTGCCAGCAGCTGGACAGGGATTGGTACAGATACGCAGTATTTT
-	TRBJ1-1	TRBV5-1	-	CASSLDRPMNTEAFF	TGCGCCAGCAGCTTGGACAGGCCGATGAACACTGAAGCTTTCTTT
-	TRBJ2-2	TRBV19	-	CASSRNRDSNTGELFF	TGTGCCAGTAGCCGAAACAGGGATTCGAACACCGGGGAGCTGTTTTTT
TRBD1	TRBJ2-5	TRBV7-2	-	CASSLATGTGRETQYF	TGTGCCAGCAGCTTAGCAACCGGGACAGGGAGGGAGACCCAGTACTTC
-	TRBJ1-2	TRBV7-9	-	CASRAGALDGYTF	TGTGCCAGCAGGGCAGGGGCGTTGGATGGCTACACCTTC
-	TRBJ1-5	TRBV6-9	-	CASSYTKPKGAPQHF	TGTGCCAGCAGTTATACCAAACCAAAAGGTGCGCCCCAGCATTTT
TRBD1	TRBJ1-2	TRBV14	-	CASSQGIGRGAYGYTF	TGTGCCAGCAGCCAAGGGATAGGCAGGGGGGCGTATGGCTACACCTTC
TRBD1	TRBJ2-1	TRBV7-2	-	CASSIEDRYGNEQFF	TGTGCCAGCAGCATCGAGGACAGGTACGGCAATGAGCAGTTCTTC
-	TRBJ1-1	TRBV7-9	once	CASSLAIF	TGTGCCAGCAGCTTAGCGATTTTT
-	TRBJ1-2	TRBV5-1	-	CASSLGQLGGYTF	TGCGCCAGCAGCTTGGGACAGCTGGGGGGCTACACCTTC
TRBD2	TRBJ2-1	TRBV2	once	CASTFSGGYNEQFF	TGTGCCAGCACATTTAGCGGGGGTTACAATGAGCAGTTCTTC
TRBD2	TRBJ2-3	TRBV6-1	-	CASSALRGGSDTQYF	TGTGCCAGCAGTGCGCTAAGGGGAGGGTCAGATACGCAGTATTTT
-	TRBJ1-3	TRBV11-2	-	CASSLLQVLSGNTIYF	TGTGCCAGCAGCTTACTACAGGTCCTCTCTGGAAACACCATATATTTT
-	TRBJ2-4	TRBV2	-	CASRPDPNIQYF	TGTGCCAGCAGGCCAGATCCGAACATTCAGTACTTC
TRBD1	TRBJ1-5	TRBV4-1	-	CASSQDTGQGFQPQHF	TGCGCCAGCAGCCAAGATACGGGACAGGGGTTCCAGCCCCAGCATTTT
TRBD2	TRBJ2-1	TRBV30	-	CAWSVYLAGEYNEQFF	TGTGCCTGGAGTGTATATCTAGCGGGGGAGTACAATGAGCAGTTCTTC
-	TRBJ1-2	TRBV5-1	-	CASSLESGGYGYTF	TGCGCCAGCAGCTTGGAGTCGGGGGGCTATGGCTACACCTTC
TRBD1	TRBJ2-1	TRBV18	-	CAGLRDRGSNEQFF	TGTGCCGGCCTCCGGGACAGGGGCTCGAATGAGCAGTTCTTC
-	TRBJ2-5	TRBV5-8	-	CASSSHRETQYF	TGTGCCAGCAGCTCCCACCGAGAGACCCAGTACTTC